The 13 T cell receptor beta chains below were found in one sample sequenced in a study of circulating tumor DNA in untreated peripheral T-cell lymphoma. Sequencing used immunoSEQ multiplex PCR; TCRdb keeps in-frame clones, though not all of them. The profile shows fewer than 7,500 clones, roughly 77% of them singletons. Sequenced input: tumor tissue. All receptors derive from a human donor with peripheral T-cell lymphoma.

The chain joins TRBV19 to TRBJ2-7; 7 positions match TRBD1. V was clipped by 5 bases and J by 6 bases; unmatched bases: 4. Germline lookup yields CDR1 LNHDA and CDR2 SQIVND (reference sequence). CDR3 length equals 12 residues. Written as DNA, the CDR3 is TGTGCCAGTAGTCTCACAGGGGTCGAGCAGTACTTC. Residues: CASSLTGVEQYF. The whole variable domain, remainder taken from reference TRBV19 and TRBJ2-7, is DGGITQSPKYLFRKEGQNVTLSCEQNLNHDAMYWYRQDPGQGLRLIYYSQIVNDFQKGDIAEGYSVSREKKESFPLTVTSAQKNPTAFYLCASSLTGVEQYFGPGTRLTVT.

The chain recombines TRBV6-8 with TRBJ1-5; no reliable D call. V was clipped by 5 bases and J by 4 bases, with 9 bases between them. CDR1 is MNHGY and CDR2 is SAAAGT in the germline V gene. This CDR3 has 13 residues. The CDR3 here is CASSGERNQPQHF. The DNA of the CDR3 is TGTGCCAGCAGTGGGGAAAGGAATCAGCCCCAGCATTTT.

The rearrangement links TRBV6-8 to TRBJ1-5; no clear D. The CDR3 loop spans 13 amino acids. CDR1 is MNHGY and CDR2 is SAAAGT in the germline V gene. With 0 bases removed from V and 4 bases from J, the gap between germline ends came to 4 bases. The DNA for the CDR3 is TGTGCCAGCAGTTACTCGGAAAATCAGCCCCAGCATTTT. This encodes CASSYSENQPQHF.

The V and J genes are TRBV19 and TRBJ1-1, with TRBD1 matching 7 bases. This CDR3 comprises 14 residues. CDR1 and CDR2 (germline): LNHDA, SQIVND (reference sequence). V was clipped by 3 bases and J by 1 base; unmatched bases: 2. In nucleotides, the CDR3 is TGTGCCAGTAGTATGGGACAGAAGAACACTGAAGCTTTCTTT. Translated: CASSMGQKNTEAFF.

The V and J genes are TRBV6-8 and TRBJ1-1, with 10 nucleotides matching TRBD1. This CDR3 contains 16 residues. The V and J ends lost 6 bases and 6 bases, in that order; junction bases with no gene match: 13. CDR1 and CDR2 (germline): MNHGY, SAAAGT. CDR3 nucleotide sequence: TGTGCCAGCAGCCCCAGACAGGGGGCCGGAACCGCTGAAGCTTTCTTT. Encoded protein: CASSPRQGAGTAEAFF.

This clone has just a few counts. The chain recombines TRBV28 with TRBJ2-5; D is perhaps TRBD1 (5 bases). The CDR3 is 14 residues long. The V end was cut by 7 bases, the J end by 3 bases, with 15 bases between. From germline, CDR1 is MDHEN and CDR2 SYDVKM. In nucleotides, the CDR3 is TGTGCCAGCACCCCCCGCCTCAGGGAAGAGACCCAGTACTTC. It translates to CASTPRLREETQYF.

This clone has a single count. This rearrangement joins TRBV4-1 to TRBJ2-7; 7 positions agree with TRBD1. The V gene end was trimmed by 0 bases and the J gene end by 0 bases; junction bases not matched to a gene: 5. Germline values: CDR1 MGHRA, CDR2 YSYEKL. CDR3 size: 16 residues. The CDR3 is CASSQEPTGNSYEQYF. The DNA of the CDR3 is TGCGCCAGCAGCCAAGAACCGACAGGGAACTCCTACGAGCAGTACTTC.

The rearrangement uses TRBV6-8 and TRBJ2-7; 7 bases are shared with TRBD1. The trim removed 4 bases at V and 2 bases at J, leaving 5 bases unmatched. The CDR3 runs to 14 residues. Germline CDR1 is MNHGY and CDR2 is SAAAGT. The CDR3 sequence: CASSSSTGAYEQYF. As DNA, the CDR3 is TGTGCCAGCAGTTCCTCAACAGGGGCCTACGAGCAGTACTTC.

This chain joins TRBV29-1 and TRBJ1-5; no firm D call. From germline, CDR1 is SQVTM and CDR2 ANQGSEA. The CDR3 spans 13 residues. Trimming pared 1 base from V and 1 base from J, leaving 5 bases between. The CDR3 region has the DNA TGCAGCGTTGAAGTACAGAGCAATCAGCCCCAGCATTTT. Protein sequence: CSVEVQSNQPQHF.

A single count supports this clone. The chain links TRBV28 to TRBJ1-4; no clear D. The CDR3 has 14 amino acids. V lost 5 bases, J lost 7 bases, and 14 bases lay in between. The germline gives CDR1 MDHEN, CDR2 SYDVKM. DNA of the CDR3: TGTGCCAGCAGTGAGACGGTTGGAAGTGAAAAACTGTTTTTT. Protein sequence: CASSETVGSEKLFF.

The rearrangement links TRBV6-8 to TRBJ2-7, with D tentatively TRBD1 (5 bases). The CDR3 is made up of 13 amino acids. The V end was cut by 10 bases, the J end by 0 bases, with 13 bases between. Germline lookup yields CDR1 MNHGY and CDR2 SAAAGT. This chain's CDR3 is CATRTDSSYEQYF. As DNA, the CDR3 is TGTGCCACCCGGACCGACAGCTCCTACGAGCAGTACTTC.

This clone appeared once. The chain recombines TRBV11-3 with TRBJ2-3; D call uncertain. Between the trimmed V and J ends, which lost 5 bases and 5 bases, there was a span of 14 bases. CDR1 is SGHNT and CDR2 is YENEEA in the germline V gene. The CDR3 is 14 residues long. CDR3 region: CASSRKVTEDTQYF. In nucleotides, the CDR3 is TGTGCCAGCAGCCGGAAAGTAACAGAAGATACGCAGTATTTT.

CDR3: CASSVLDSDSYGYTF. CDR3 sequence (DNA): TGTGCCAGCAGTGTTTTGGACAGCGATTCATATGGCTACACCTTC. The chain recombines TRBV2 with TRBJ1-2; D might be TRBD1 (6 bases). Germline CDR1 and CDR2: SNHLY and FYNNEI. The germline V and J ends were trimmed by 4 bases and 5 bases, with 17 bases remaining between them. This CDR3 has 15 residues.